What follows are 17 T cell receptor beta chains derived from one specimen sequenced in a study of blood T cell repertoires in COVID-19 (dated by TCRdb to about 2020). Receptors were amplified or captured by the immunoSEQ multiplex PCR assay. Not all clones reach the TCRdb copy of this immuneACCESS table, which keeps in-frame sequences only. Checked studies attribute under half of the gap to unresolved V genes and leave the rest unexplained. This sample comprises approximately 170,000 clones, roughly 90% of them detected only once. In total, the top ten clones hold 18% of the sample. The sequenced sample consisted of peripheral blood. These receptors all come from a man in his sixties with active or convalescent COVID-19.

J is TRBJ2-1 and V is TRBV11-3; D may be TRBD2 (5 bases). Germline CDR1 SGHNT, CDR2 YENEEA. The CDR3 length is 16 residues. V was pared by 5 bases and J by 1 base, with 15 bases between. The CDR3 here is CASSLEEGASYNEQFF. CDR3 bases: TGTGCCAGCAGCCTCGAAGAGGGAGCTTCCTACAATGAGCAGTTCTTC.

In DNA form, the CDR3 reads TGTGCCAGCTCACCACCGTGGCAGACAACTAACTATGGCTACACCTTC. This sequence encodes CASSPPWQTTNYGYTF. The chain joins TRBV18 to TRBJ1-2; D uncertain. V lost 0 bases, J lost 0 bases, and 11 bases lay in between. CDR1 is KGHSH, CDR2 LQKENI, per germline. This CDR3 region has 16 residues.

The chain carries TRBV6-2 or TRBV6-3 and TRBJ2-5; tentatively, D is TRBD1 (6 bases). This CDR3 has 16 amino acids. Trimming stripped 0 bases from V and 4 bases from J, with 15 bases between. The germline gives CDR1 MNHEY, CDR2 SVGEGT. Here the CDR3 DNA reads TGTGCCAGCAGTTACTCGATACAGGGTGACCGAGAGACCCAGTACTTC. Amino acids: CASSYSIQGDRETQYF.

The genes are TRBV5-1 and TRBJ1-5, with TRBD1 matching over 9 bases. The CDR3 runs to 17 residues. Germline CDR1 SGHRS, CDR2 YFSETQ. The V gene end was trimmed by 4 bases and the J gene end by 3 bases; junction bases not matched to a gene: 11. CDR3 protein: CASSLEGGQGNNQPQHF. CDR3 DNA sequence: TGCGCCAGCAGCCTGGAGGGAGGACAGGGGAACAATCAGCCCCAGCATTTT.

Notes on this clone: Its ends do not fully match the called genes, so a read error is possible. The rearrangement uses TRBV24-1 and TRBJ1-2; 10 nucleotides align to TRBD1. Germline CDR1 is KGHDR and CDR2 is SFDVKD. This CDR3 contains 13 residues. The DNA for the CDR3 is TGTGCCACCAGGGAGACAGGGGGCCCACTAGGCCCCTTC. This gives the protein CATRETGGPLGPF.

The DNA of the CDR3 is TGCGCCAGCAGCTTGTCATCCAGGGGGGTGTCTGGAAACACCATATATTTT. Protein product: CASSLSSRGVSGNTIYF. The V call is TRBV5-1, the J call TRBJ1-3, with TRBD1 matching 7 bases. The CDR3 totals 17 residues. The germline CDR1 and CDR2 sequences are SGHRS and YFSETQ. V lost 1 base to trimming and J lost 1 base; unmatched junction nucleotides: 8.

The chain joins TRBV29-1 to TRBJ2-1; D remains unclear. V lost 4 bases to trimming and J lost 6 bases, with 4 bases between them. The CDR3 is made up of 10 amino acids. Looked up from germline, CDR1 is SQVTM and CDR2 is ANQGSEA. The CDR3 nucleotides are TGCAGCGTTGGAGCCAATGAGCAGTTCTTC. Its protein is CSVGANEQFF.

The chain is built from TRBV5-1 and TRBJ1-4, with 9 positions matching TRBD1. Germline CDR1 and CDR2: SGHRS and YFSETQ. The CDR3 runs to 15 residues. The trim removed 2 bases at V and 7 bases at J, leaving 6 bases unmatched. The CDR3 DNA reads as TGCGCCAGCAGCTTACAGGGGGCTAAGGGTGAAAAACTGTTTTTT. Translated: CASSLQGAKGEKLFF.

The V call is TRBV5-6, the J call TRBJ2-7; 8 nucleotides agree with TRBD1. Germline CDR1 SGHDT, CDR2 YYEEEE. V trimming: 4 bases; J trimming: 7 bases; junction bases outside the gene matches: 7. This CDR3 spans 13 amino acids. CDR3 in DNA: TGTGCCAGCAGCAAACAGGGGGTAGGGGAGCAGTACTTC. As protein: CASSKQGVGEQYF.

This chain links TRBV29-1 with TRBJ1-1; D not resolved. Trimming took off 4 bases at V and 1 base at J, with 4 bases between the two ends. The CDR3 contains 11 residues. Germline V lookup: CDR1 SQVTM, CDR2 ANQGSEA. Written as DNA, the CDR3 is TGCAGCGTTGCGTGGAACACTGAAGCTTTCTTT. Translated: CSVAWNTEAFF.

CDR3 coding DNA: TGTGCCAGCAGCCAGCAGGGGACGGGTGGCTACACCTTC. Translating gives CASSQQGTGGYTF. The chain has TRBV14 and TRBJ1-2; D might be TRBD1 (6 bases). The CDR3 has 13 amino acids. The V gene lost 3 bases and the J gene lost 7 bases, with 12 bases spanning the gap. Per germline, CDR1 SGHDN and CDR2 FVKESK.

The chain uses TRBV6-5 and TRBJ2-1; TRBD1 matches at 12 bases. V gave up 7 bases and J gave up 8 bases; unmatched junction bases: 9. Germline V gene lookup returns CDR1 MNHEY and CDR2 SVGAGI. This CDR3 spans 15 amino acids. The CDR3 protein is CASTNRDRGPHEQFF. For the CDR3, the DNA is TGTGCCAGCACTAACCGGGACAGGGGGCCCCATGAGCAGTTCTTC.

The V call is TRBV3-1 (or the pseudogene TRBV3-2), the J call TRBJ1-3; 7 bases are shared with TRBD1. Losses at the gene ends were 4 bases for V and 3 bases for J; bases not matched to a gene: 6. The CDR3 length is 15 residues. In germline, CDR1 is LGHDT, CDR2 YNNKEL (reference sequence). The CDR3 sequence is CASSPEDRNGNTIYF. The CDR3 DNA reads as TGTGCCAGCAGCCCAGAGGACAGGAATGGAAACACCATATATTTT.

This clone was observed a few times. V usage is TRBV3-1 (or the pseudogene TRBV3-2) and J usage is TRBJ1-3, with D unclear. Trimming left V 6 bases short and J 0 bases short, with 6 bases between. CDR3 size: 13 residues. Looked up from germline, CDR1 is LGHDT and CDR2 is YNNKEL (reference sequence). This CDR3 reads CASRLFSGNTIYF. Here the CDR3 DNA reads TGTGCCAGCAGACTTTTCTCTGGAAACACCATATATTTT.

The rearrangement joins TRBV4-1 to TRBJ1-1; no reliable D call. The V end was cut by 0 bases, the J end by 6 bases, with 11 bases between. Germline CDR1 and CDR2: MGHRA and YSYEKL. The CDR3 is 14 amino acids. CDR3 region: CASSQERGRPEAFF. In DNA, the CDR3 is TGCGCCAGCAGCCAAGAACGGGGTAGGCCTGAAGCTTTCTTT.

V usage is TRBV6-5 and J usage is TRBJ1-2; TRBD1 matches 9 bases. The CDR3 is made up of 14 amino acids. Trimming cost V 4 bases and J 5 bases; bases outside gene matches: 5. Germline loops: CDR1 MNHEY, CDR2 SVGAGI. The DNA of the CDR3 is TGTGCCAGCAGTTCCGGACAGGGGAGATATGGCTACACCTTC. This gives the protein CASSSGQGRYGYTF.

The rearrangement uses TRBV5-4 and TRBJ1-2; tentatively, D is TRBD1 (5 bases). The CDR3 contains 13 residues. The V gene's germline CDR1 is SGHNT and CDR2 YYREEE (reference sequence). V lost 1 base and J 4 bases, leaving 8 bases between the germline ends. The CDR3 is CASSLTGPYGYTF. CDR3 nucleotides: TGTGCCAGCAGCTTGACAGGACCCTATGGCTACACCTTC.